One and the same sample provided the 30 T cell receptor beta chains below, sequenced in a study of identical twins. TCRdb reprocessed the 5' RACE reads with MiXCR, giving one entry per CDR3 protein. The table has around 280,000 distinct CDR3 sequences, approximately 8.5% seen once. These data were also reused for a study on yellow fever vaccine responses in identical twins.

The sample consisted of memory (CD45RO+) T cells sorted from blood. The receptors originated from a young woman in good health.

The CDR3 reads CASSSDRGAGNTIYF. Here the CDR3 DNA reads TGTGCCAGCAGCTCCGACAGGGGGGCTGGAAACACCATATATTTT. The rearrangement uses TRBV7-2 and TRBJ1-3; 9 bases align to TRBD1. The J segment lost 2 bases and the V segment lost 4 bases, leaving 3 bases of the junction unmatched. CDR1 and CDR2 from the germline V gene are SGHTA and FQGNSA. CDR3 length equals 15 residues.

This sequence joins TRBV5-4 and TRBJ2-3, with TRBD2 matching over 10 bases. The J segment lost 0 bases and the V segment lost 0 bases, leaving 19 bases of the junction unmatched. Germline-derived CDR1 and CDR2 are SGHNT and YYREEE (reference sequence). The CDR3 length is 22 residues. The CDR3 loop is CASSLDPPESSGGPYSTDTQYF. In DNA, the CDR3 is TGTGCCAGCAGCTTGGACCCACCGGAATCTAGCGGGGGACCTTATAGCACAGATACGCAGTATTTT.

The chain couples TRBV2 to TRBJ2-1; D is unresolved. The V end lost 1 base, the J end lost 8 bases, and 6 bases lay between the germline ends. The CDR3 totals 12 residues. Germline V gives CDR1 SNHLY, CDR2 FYNNEI. CDR3 in DNA: TGTGCCAGCAGTGAAGATGGGTATGAGCAGTTCTTC. Encoded protein: CASSEDGYEQFF.

The chain uses TRBV5-1 and TRBJ2-3; D is perhaps TRBD1 (6 bases). The CDR3 contains 15 residues. The V gene lost 6 bases and the J gene lost 1 base, with 15 bases spanning the gap. Germline loops: CDR1 SGHRS, CDR2 YFSETQ. CDR3 sequence reads: CASTAQTGRTDTQYF. CDR3 nucleotide sequence: TGCGCCAGCACGGCTCAAACAGGGCGCACAGATACGCAGTATTTT.

The count of this clonotype is one. It is unclear where the CDR3 begins or ends on the DNA, so no DNA is shown, and the CDR3 is as TCRdb lists it. Here the CDR3 reads CASSLLTGTGLIKNCFF. The chain carries TRBV7-3 and TRBJ1-4; the table gives TRBD1 as D, unverified against the DNA. The CDR3 length equals 17 residues, ends included. The V gene's germline CDR1 is SGHTA and CDR2 FQGTGA.

This clonotype was detected many times. This chain joins TRBV7-9 and TRBJ1-6; 9 nucleotides align to TRBD1. In germline, CDR1 is SEHNR, CDR2 FQNEAQ (reference sequence). Trimming cost V 5 bases and J 8 bases; bases outside gene matches: 7. CDR3 length equals 15 residues. The CDR3 sequence: CASSLTGGIDSPLHF. CDR3 in DNA: TGTGCCAGCAGCCTGACAGGGGGTATAGATTCACCCCTCCACTTT.

CDR3 DNA: TGCGCCAGCAGCCAAGTGGGCAGAGGAGGGGGGAATGAGCAGTTCTTC. Its translation: CASSQVGRGGGNEQFF. V and J are TRBV4-1 and TRBJ2-1, with D possibly called TRBD1 or TRBD2 (6 bases each). The CDR3 has 16 amino acids. The V and J ends lost 1 base and 7 bases respectively, with 17 bases between them. Germline values: CDR1 MGHRA, CDR2 YSYEKL.

This clonotype occurred many times. The CDR3 sequence: CASSLGQGWETQYF. CDR3 nucleotide sequence: TGTGCCAGCAGTTTGGGACAGGGCTGGGAGACCCAGTACTTC. The chain combines TRBV12-3 or TRBV12-4 with TRBJ2-5; TRBD1 aligns across 9 bases. The CDR3 runs 14 residues. The V segment lost 3 bases and the J segment 5 bases; nucleotides outside the gene matches: 4.

This clonotype was seen a few times. The V call is TRBV11-2, the J call TRBJ2-7, with D perhaps matching TRBD2 (5 bases). The V gene lost 2 bases and the J gene lost 7 bases, with 15 bases spanning the gap. The germline V gene has CDR1 SGHAT and CDR2 FQNNGV. The CDR3 sequence is 14 residues long. For the CDR3, the DNA is TGTGCCAGCAGCTTACAGGACTCCCGTCGAGAGCAGTACTTC. Protein sequence: CASSLQDSRREQYF.

The J gene is TRBJ2-1, the V gene TRBV5-6; 8 bases map to TRBD1. V gave up 2 bases and J gave up 5 bases; unmatched junction bases: 6. The CDR3 is made up of 15 amino acids. Germline V lookup: CDR1 SGHDT, CDR2 YYEEEE. This chain's CDR3 is CASSLGDRRNNEQFF. CDR3 nucleotides: TGTGCCAGCAGCTTAGGGGACAGGCGGAACAATGAGCAGTTCTTC. Together with reference TRBV5-6 and TRBJ2-1, the CDR3 gives the full variable domain: DAGVTQSPTHLIKTRGQQVTLRCSPKSGHDTVSWYQQALGQGPQFIFQYYEEEERQRGNFPDRFSGHQFPNYSSELNVNALLLGDSALYLCASSLGDRRNNEQFFGPGTRLTVL.

This clonotype has more than one count but fewer than ten. The J gene is TRBJ2-4, the V gene TRBV6-5; 13 bases align to TRBD2. V dropped 4 bases and J dropped 8; count of bases not matched to a gene: 17. Germline lookup yields CDR1 MNHEY and CDR2 SVGAGI. The CDR3 is made up of 19 amino acids. CDR3 nucleotide sequence: TGTGCCAGCAGTTTTCTTGGTCCCACTACTAGCGGGGGGGCCTACATTCAGTACTTC. Its protein is CASSFLGPTTSGGAYIQYF.

This CDR3 reads CASSLAPGLAGHTRQETQYF. The CDR3 nucleotides read TGTGCCAGCAGCTTAGCCCCAGGACTAGCGGGCCACACCCGCCAAGAGACCCAGTACTTC. The chain carries TRBV7-6 and TRBJ2-5, with 11 bases identical to TRBD2. CDR1 SGHVS and CDR2 FNYEAQ come from the germline V gene. The CDR3 is made up of 20 amino acids. Trimming at V came to 0 bases and at J to 1 base, leaving 13 bases not matched to a gene.

This clonotype was picked up many times. The chain links TRBV5-1 to TRBJ1-1; a weak D match, TRBD1 (5 bases). From germline, CDR1 is SGHRS and CDR2 YFSETQ. The germline V and J ends were trimmed by 0 bases and 1 base, with 13 bases remaining between them. This CDR3 has 16 amino acids. DNA for the CDR3: TGCGCCAGCAGCTTGGTACCAGGACACCAGAACACTGAAGCTTTCTTT. Protein: CASSLVPGHQNTEAFF.

This clonotype was seen ten or more times. The V gene is TRBV7-2, the J gene TRBJ1-1; no clear D gene. There are 14 residues in the CDR3. CDR1 is SGHTA, CDR2 FQGNSA, per germline. Trimming cost V 2 bases and J 7 bases, with 14 bases left between them. CDR3 DNA sequence: TGTGCCAGCAGCTTATATCTATGGCAGATTGAAGCTTTCTTT. It specifies CASSLYLWQIEAFF.

This chain links TRBV12-3 or TRBV12-4 with TRBJ2-3; 7 nucleotides agree with TRBD2. This CDR3 is 16 amino acids long. V dropped 7 bases and J dropped 1; count of bases not matched to a gene: 11. CDR3 protein: CASTKSPLAGTDTQYF. CDR3 DNA sequence: TGTGCCAGCACCAAATCTCCCCTAGCGGGCACAGATACGCAGTATTTT.

This clonotype was observed at least ten times. The rearrangement uses TRBV20-1 and TRBJ1-5; no definite D call. The CDR3 is 12 amino acids. Germline CDR1 and CDR2: DFQATT and SNEGSKA (reference sequence). V lost 3 bases and J 0 bases, leaving 3 bases between the germline ends. CDR3 nucleotides: TGCAGTGCTAGTAATAGCAATCAGCCCCAGCATTTT. The encoded protein is CSASNSNQPQHF.

This chain connects TRBV7-2 to TRBJ2-1; 8 bases are a match to TRBD2. Germline loops: CDR1 SGHTA, CDR2 FQGNSA. This CDR3 comprises 16 residues. The ends lost 6 bases at V and 2 bases at J; junction bases unmatched: 9. As DNA, the CDR3 is TGTGCCAGCAGGACTCCGGGACTAGATACCTACAATGAGCAGTTCTTC. Its translation: CASRTPGLDTYNEQFF.

This clonotype showed up many times. V gene TRBV7-6 combines with J gene TRBJ2-1; 11 bases line up with TRBD2. CDR3 length equals 15 residues. Losses at the gene ends were 3 bases for V and 6 bases for J; bases not matched to a gene: 4. Looked up from germline, CDR1 is SGHVS and CDR2 is FNYEAQ. CDR3 protein: CASSFSSGRFNEQFF. CDR3 sequence (DNA): TGTGCCAGCAGCTTTTCTAGCGGGAGGTTCAATGAGCAGTTCTTC.

This clonotype was picked up many times. The V and J genes are TRBV5-1 and TRBJ2-7, with 9 bases identical to TRBD2. Per germline, CDR1 SGHRS and CDR2 YFSETQ. The CDR3 loop spans 14 amino acids. Trimming cost V 4 bases and J 3 bases; bases outside gene matches: 5. CDR3 in DNA: TGCGCCAGCAGCAACTTGACTAGCGGCTACGAGCAGTACTTC. The encoded protein is CASSNLTSGYEQYF.

This clonotype was found many times. The rearrangement uses TRBV28 and TRBJ2-3; D is ambiguous. The germline V gene encodes CDR1 MDHEN and CDR2 SYDVKM. The CDR3 is made up of 12 amino acids. Trimming stripped 2 bases from V and 5 bases from J, with 5 bases between. This chain's CDR3 is CASSLKGDTQYF. CDR3 in DNA: TGTGCCAGCAGTTTAAAGGGAGATACGCAGTATTTT.

This clonotype has a handful of counts. The chain is built from TRBV3-1 and TRBJ1-5; D is uncertain. The length of the CDR3 is 15 residues. Germline V gives CDR1 LGHDT, CDR2 YNNKEL (reference sequence). Trimming took off 1 base at V and 3 bases at J, with 10 bases between the two ends. The CDR3 is CASSQGSGANQPQHF. The DNA for the CDR3 is TGTGCCAGCAGCCAAGGTTCGGGAGCCAATCAGCCCCAGCATTTT.

This clonotype was observed many times. The CDR3 sequence: CASSLVRKQFF. As DNA, the CDR3 is TGTGCCAGCAGCTTAGTCCGTAAGCAGTTCTTC. The chain carries TRBV11-2 and TRBJ2-1; no clear D. In germline, CDR1 is SGHAT, CDR2 FQNNGV. V lost 1 base and J lost 11, with 6 bases in between. The CDR3 length is 11 residues.

This clonotype was seen ten or more times. This chain uses TRBV2 with TRBJ2-7, with 10 bases aligning to TRBD1. Germline CDR1 is SNHLY and CDR2 is FYNNEI. The CDR3 consists of 15 residues. With V trimmed by 2 bases and J by 6 bases, 7 bases remained unmatched. CDR3 nucleotide sequence: TGTGCCAGCAGTGAACAGGGACAGGGGATCGGCGAGCAGTACTTC. Amino acids: CASSEQGQGIGEQYF.

This clonotype was detected ten times or more. The chain links TRBV12-3 or TRBV12-4 to TRBJ2-1, with D uncertain. The CDR3 extends over 17 amino acids. V lost 4 bases, J lost 0 bases, and 16 bases lay in between. The DNA of the CDR3 is TGTGCCAGCAGTTCCCTAGGCACCTGGGGCTCCTACAATGAGCAGTTCTTC. Translation gives CASSSLGTWGSYNEQFF.

A few counts support this clonotype. The chain couples TRBV10-3 to TRBJ1-4; TRBD1 aligns across 8 bases. Looked up from germline, CDR1 is ENHRY and CDR2 is SYGVKD. The CDR3 covers 15 residues. Trimming removed 4 bases from V and 7 bases from J; junction bases left unmatched: 8. For the CDR3, the DNA is TGTGCCATCAGTGCGACGACAGGGGTGGGTGAAAAACTGTTTTTT. As protein: CAISATTGVGEKLFF.

This clonotype was found a few times. This chain's CDR3 is CASSKTGGGSYNEQFF. CDR3 sequence (DNA): TGTGCCAGCAGCAAAACCGGGGGGGGATCCTACAATGAGCAGTTCTTC. This chain uses TRBV6-1 with TRBJ2-1; 8 positions agree with TRBD2. The CDR3 length is 16 residues. J gave up 1 base and V 6 bases, and 8 bases lay outside the gene matches. Germline V CDR1 and CDR2: MNHNS, SASEGT.

Notes on this clonotype: A clone one base away is much larger, so this may be a read error. The chain joins TRBV12-3 or TRBV12-4 to TRBJ2-7; D remains unclear. The CDR3 length is 12 residues. The germline V and J ends were trimmed by 3 bases and 7 bases, with 10 bases remaining between them. This CDR3 is CASSFGPGEQYF. CDR3 coding DNA: TGTGCCAGCAGTTTTGGACCGGGTGAGCAGTACTTC.

This clonotype was picked up many times. The rearrangement uses TRBV20-1 and TRBJ1-1, with unresolved D. The CDR3 spans 13 residues. Per germline, CDR1 DFQATT and CDR2 SNEGSKA (reference sequence). Trimming left V 5 bases short and J 1 base short, with 11 bases between. The CDR3, as DNA: TGCAGTGCTCGTCAAGACGGGAACACTGAAGCTTTCTTT. The encoded protein is CSARQDGNTEAFF.

The DNA of the CDR3 is TGTGCCAGCAGTGACGCCAGGGCGGCAAATTCACCCCTCCACTTT. Residues: CASSDARAANSPLHF. V and J are TRBV6-4 and TRBJ1-6, with a possible D match to TRBD1 (5 bases). CDR3 size: 15 residues. Germline V gene lookup returns CDR1 MRHNA and CDR2 SNTAGT. Trimming left V 2 bases short and J 7 bases short, with 12 bases between.

This clonotype was counted between two and nine times. The V and J genes are TRBV3-1 and TRBJ2-5, with 16 bases matching TRBD2. V lost 0 bases to trimming and J lost 4 bases; unmatched junction nucleotides: 8. The CDR3 is 19 residues long. Germline CDR1 is LGHDT and CDR2 is YNNKEL (reference sequence). Written as DNA, the CDR3 is TGTGCCAGCAGCCAAGAAGCGGGACTAGCGGGGGGGCCCCCAGAGACCCAGTACTTC. This codes for CASSQEAGLAGGPPETQYF.